This TCR beta chain comes out of a study of blood T cells in healthy people across ages. Findings and limits, study-wide: CMV infection status of these donors was not known. Higher diversity and more naive CD4+ cells were features of long-lived donors, compared to aged donors. Any conclusive comparison of naive versus antigen-experienced cells was prevented by using unsorted PBMCs.

As for this clonotype: Its antigen is as yet unknown.

The use of a sample-barcoded 5' primer and a J-beta primer mix characterized a second PCR of about 6 to 12 cycles. TCRdb used MiXCR to reprocess the 5' RACE reads, holding one entry per CDR3 protein. This table has approximately 360,000 distinct CDR3 sequences, about 52% appearing once. Peripheral blood from each donor was collected in a volume of about 10 milliliters. Trimming shortened V by 5 bases and J by 4 bases, and 11 bases separated the two germline ends. Germline V gene sequence: CDR1 SGHTA, CDR2 FQGNSA. This CDR3 contains 14 residues. This chain links TRBV7-2 with TRBJ2-2; D gene uncertain. This sequence was found in a man aged 55-75 years in good health. Sequencing used blood. CDR3 bases: TGTGCCAGCAGCCGCGGTGGCTTCACCGGGGAGCTGTTTTTT. Translated, it gives CASSRGGFTGELFF.